This TCR beta chain was documented in a study of T cells expressing NK-cell markers. Study overall: Sorted T-cell subsets CD3+CD56+NKG2C+, CD3+CD56+NKG2C- and CD3+CD56-NKG2C+ were TCR beta-sequenced. HCMV seropositivity marked most of the eight sequenced donors; one was seronegative.

TCRdb reprocessed the 5' RACE reads, with one entry per CDR3 protein and no DNA. The table for this sample gives a few hundred thousand distinct CDR3 sequences. Overall study results and limits: The leading position in the CD3+CD56-NKG2C+ fraction of a handful of donors also went to these clonotypes. Roughly 1.0-7.0% of CD8+ T cells in about six donors belonged to dominant NKG2C+ clonotypes.

In germline, CDR1 is SGHTA, CDR2 FQGNSA. The CDR3 is 14 residues long. Concerning this clonotype itself: Its antigen remains unidentified.

Specimen: blood T cells: a sorted CD56 or NKG2C T cell subset, CD4+ or CD8+ T cells, or bulk PBMC T cells (not recorded which). This rearrangement joins TRBV7-2 to TRBJ2-7; absent DNA, TCRdb's TRBD1 call cannot be checked. The receptor comes from a man between 18 and 29 years old in good health. This CDR3 reads CASSFRPSRDEQYF.